This T cell receptor beta chain was documented in a study of Ad26.COV2.S vaccination and SARS-CoV-2 variants. Here immunoSEQ multiplex PCR was the method, and the copy in TCRdb shows in-frame clones only, minus some. The sample lists over 400,000 clones, 92% occurring once. The treatment denotes: 15 to 20 received Ad26.COV2.S at low or high dose, single or two shots; 5 received placebo; per-sample allocation not given. Sampling took place 63 days after the first vaccine or placebo injection. SARS-CoV-2 spike from the Wuhan strain was encoded by the vaccine, an Ad26 vector. Trimming at V came to 10 bases and at J to 0 bases, leaving 7 bases not matched to a gene. Per germline, CDR1 ENHRY and CDR2 SYGVKD. The CDR3 contains 15 residues.

The chain joins TRBV10-3 to TRBJ2-3; 10 positions agree with TRBD2. The sequence derives from a person aged 18-60 years who received the Ad26.COV2.S COVID-19 vaccine or a placebo. This specimen was peripheral blood, taken in a trial of Ad26.COV2.S vaccine versus placebo. CDR3 sequence: CATESGGASTDTQYF. CDR3 nucleotides: TGTGCCACCGAGAGCGGGGGGGCCAGCACAGATACGCAGTATTTT.